This entry concerns a single T cell receptor beta chain. V shed 4 bases and J shed 11 bases, with 23 bases lying between them. The germline V gene encodes CDR1 LGHDT and CDR2 YNNKEL (reference sequence). The CDR3 runs 15 residues. Original processing methods: Counts of nucleated cells, estimated from reference gene primer amplification, were obtained. The table came from immunoSEQ multiplex PCR; TCRdb's copy has only in-frame clones and leaves some out. V and J calls plus clone size are reproduced from that table; the DNA served to infer D and trimming. The table records about 130,000 clones, more than 75% of them present only once. This record belongs to a study of blood T cell repertoires in COVID-19. Overall study: The United States, Italy and Spain provided the acute and convalescent COVID-19 samples. Nucleic acid was either cDNA or gDNA, and it came from T cells, B-cell-depleted T cells, or PBMCs.

The V call is TRBV3-1 (or the pseudogene TRBV3-2), the J call TRBJ1-1; a weak D match, TRBD1 (6 bases). What was sequenced was peripheral blood. The receptor's source is a woman between 45 and 60 years old who had recovered from COVID-19. As DNA, the CDR3 is TGTGCCAGCAGCCCAATTGACAGGAGAGGATTCGAGGCTTTCTTT. This gives the protein CASSPIDRRGFEAFF.